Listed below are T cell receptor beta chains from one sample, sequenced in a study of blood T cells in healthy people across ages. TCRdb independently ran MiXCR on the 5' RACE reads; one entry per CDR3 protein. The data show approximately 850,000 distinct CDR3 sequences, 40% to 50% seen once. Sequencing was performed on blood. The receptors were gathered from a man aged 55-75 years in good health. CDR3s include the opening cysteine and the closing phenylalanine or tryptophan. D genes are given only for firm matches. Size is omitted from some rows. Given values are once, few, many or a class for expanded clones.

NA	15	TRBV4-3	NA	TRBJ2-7	CASSQEYLGVHEQYF	TGCGCCAGCAGCCAAGAATACCTTGGAGTCCACGAGCAGTACTTC
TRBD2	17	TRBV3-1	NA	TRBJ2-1	CASSQRRAGGQYNEQFF	TGTGCCAGCAGCCAAAGGCGCGCGGGGGGCCAGTACAATGAGCAGTTCTTC
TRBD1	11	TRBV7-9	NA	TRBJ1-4	CASSETGAPFF	TGTGCCAGCAGCGAAACAGGGGCACCGTTTTTT
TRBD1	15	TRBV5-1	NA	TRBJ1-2	CASSLAYGQENGYTF	TGCGCCAGCAGCTTGGCCTATGGACAGGAAAATGGCTACACCTTC
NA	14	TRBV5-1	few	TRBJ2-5	CASSSGSGQETQYF	TGCGCCAGCAGCTCTGGATCGGGACAAGAGACCCAGTACTTC
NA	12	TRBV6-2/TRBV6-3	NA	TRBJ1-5	CASSFPGQPQHF	TGTGCCAGCAGTTTCCCAGGGCAGCCCCAGCATTTT
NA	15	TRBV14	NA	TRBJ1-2	CASSQVRGYNYGYTF	TGTGCCAGCAGCCAAGTTCGGGGATATAACTATGGCTACACCTTC
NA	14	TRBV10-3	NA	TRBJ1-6	CAISDGDPNSPLHF	TGTGCCATCAGTGACGGAGACCCTAATTCACCCCTCCACTTT
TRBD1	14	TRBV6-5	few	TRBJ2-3	CASRPGQGGGTQYF	TGTGCCAGCAGACCCGGACAGGGTGGGGGTACGCAGTATTTT
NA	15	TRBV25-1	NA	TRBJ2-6	CASSTLSSGANVLTF	TGTGCCAGCAGTACCCTTTCTTCTGGGGCCAACGTCCTGACTTTC
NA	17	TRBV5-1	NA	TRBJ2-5	CASSLDPGRGLQETQYF	TGCGCCAGCAGCCTCGACCCGGGGCGGGGCTTGCAAGAGACCCAGTACTTC
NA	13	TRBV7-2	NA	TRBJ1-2	CAISRGRRYGYTF	TGTGCCATTTCGCGAGGACGACGATATGGCTACACCTTC
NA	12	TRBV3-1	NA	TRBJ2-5	CTSSPRRETQYF	TGTACCAGCAGCCCTCGGAGGGAGACCCAGTACTTC
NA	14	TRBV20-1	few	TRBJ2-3	CSARDSSGTDTQYF	TGCAGTGCTAGAGATTCCAGCGGCACAGATACGCAGTATTTT
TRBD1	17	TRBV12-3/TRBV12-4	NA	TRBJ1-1	CASSPSQGWRTNTEAFF	TGTGCCAGCAGTCCATCACAGGGGTGGAGGACGAACACTGAAGCTTTCTTT
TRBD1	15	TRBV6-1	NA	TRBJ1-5	CASSETDRRNQPQHF	TGTGCCAGCAGTGAAACGGACAGGCGGAATCAGCCCCAGCATTTT
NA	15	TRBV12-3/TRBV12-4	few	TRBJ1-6	CASSLSVAARSPLHF	TGTGCCAGCAGTTTATCGGTGGCGGCGCGTTCACCCCTCCACTTT
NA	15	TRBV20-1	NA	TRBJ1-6	CSARIGRNYNSPLHF	TGCAGTGCTAGAATTGGCAGGAACTATAATTCACCCCTCCACTTT
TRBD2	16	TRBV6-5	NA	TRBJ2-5	CASSLGLAGSQETQYF	TGTGCCAGCAGCCTTGGACTAGCGGGGAGCCAAGAGACCCAGTACTTC
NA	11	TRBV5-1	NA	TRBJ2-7	CASSMEYEQYF	TGCGCCAGCAGCATGGAATACGAGCAGTACTTC
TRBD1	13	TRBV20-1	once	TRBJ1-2	CSVSKGTGSGYTF	TGCAGTGTTAGTAAGGGGACAGGGAGCGGCTACACCTTC
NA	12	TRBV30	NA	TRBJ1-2	CAWNTGTYGYTF	TGTGCCTGGAACACGGGCACATATGGCTACACCTTC
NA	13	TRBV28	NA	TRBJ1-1	CASSVGARGEAFF	TGTGCCAGCAGTGTGGGAGCCAGGGGTGAAGCTTTCTTT
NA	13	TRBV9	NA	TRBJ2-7	CASSVDWGYEQYF	TGTGCCAGCAGCGTAGATTGGGGCTACGAGCAGTACTTC
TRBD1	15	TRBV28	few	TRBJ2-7	CASRLGQSVAYEQYF	TGTGCTAGCAGATTGGGACAGAGCGTAGCCTACGAGCAGTACTTC
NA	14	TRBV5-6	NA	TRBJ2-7	CASSPTGGWVEQYF	TGTGCCAGCAGCCCCACTGGGGGTTGGGTCGAGCAGTACTTC
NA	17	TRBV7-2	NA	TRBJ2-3	CASSLAHYASLTDTQYF	TGTGCCAGCAGCTTAGCGCATTACGCATCACTCACAGATACGCAGTATTTT
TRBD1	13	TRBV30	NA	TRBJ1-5	CAWRRGDRGPQHF	TGTGCCTGGAGGAGAGGCGACAGGGGTCCCCAGCATTTT
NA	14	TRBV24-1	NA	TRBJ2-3	CATSDTSSTDTQYF	TGTGCCACCAGTGACACATCTAGCACAGATACGCAGTATTTT
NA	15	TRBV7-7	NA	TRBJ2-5	CASSNRVATGETQYF	TGTGCCAGCAGCAACAGGGTTGCGACCGGAGAGACCCAGTACTTC
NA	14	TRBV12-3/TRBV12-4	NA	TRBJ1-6	CASSPRGFDSPLHF	TGTGCCAGCAGCCCCCGGGGGTTCGATTCACCCCTCCACTTT
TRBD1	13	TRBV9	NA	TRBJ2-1	CASSVAWTGEQFF	TGTGCCAGCAGCGTAGCATGGACAGGTGAGCAGTTCTTC
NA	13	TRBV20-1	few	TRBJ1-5	CSAHGRGNQPQHF	TGCAGTGCTCACGGGCGAGGAAATCAGCCCCAGCATTTT
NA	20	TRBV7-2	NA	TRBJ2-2	CASSSRLVTNSPMMTGELFF	TGTGCCAGCAGCTCGCGGCTGGTGACTAACTCCCCCATGATGACCGGGGAGCTGTTTTTT
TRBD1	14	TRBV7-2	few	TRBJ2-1	CASSVTGASNEQFF	TGTGCCAGCTCCGTTACAGGGGCCAGCAATGAGCAGTTCTTC
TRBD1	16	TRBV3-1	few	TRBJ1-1	CASSLGTGRMNTEAFF	TGTGCCAGCAGCCTCGGGACAGGGAGGATGAACACTGAAGCTTTCTTT
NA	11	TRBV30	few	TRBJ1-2	CAWTASYGYTF	TGTGCCTGGACGGCCAGCTATGGCTACACCTTC
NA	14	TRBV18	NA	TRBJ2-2	CASSLPRNTGELFF	TGTGCCAGCTCACTCCCAAGGAACACCGGGGAGCTGTTTTTT
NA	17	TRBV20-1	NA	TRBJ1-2	CSARDLGQGRGDRGYTF	TGCAGTGCTAGAGATCTAGGGCAGGGGAGAGGGGATAGGGGCTACACCTTC
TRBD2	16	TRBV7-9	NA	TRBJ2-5	CASSFRTSGGQETQYF	TGTGCCAGCAGCTTCCGGACTAGCGGGGGCCAAGAGACCCAGTACTTC
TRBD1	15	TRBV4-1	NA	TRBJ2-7	CASSPKGQGGNEQYF	TGCGCCAGCAGCCCAAAAGGACAGGGTGGCAACGAGCAGTACTTC
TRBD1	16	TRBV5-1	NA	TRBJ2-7	CASSLAIGRGPSEQYF	TGCGCCAGCAGCTTGGCCATAGGCAGGGGGCCCAGCGAGCAGTACTTC
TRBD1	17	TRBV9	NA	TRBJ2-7	CASSPIDRVSSAYEQYF	TGTGCCAGCAGCCCAATTGACAGGGTTTCTTCTGCCTACGAGCAGTACTTC
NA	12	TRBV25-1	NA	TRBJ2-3	CASSGEGDTRYF	TGTGCCAGCAGTGGGGAGGGGGATACGCGGTATTTT
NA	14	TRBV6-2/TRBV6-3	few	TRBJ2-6	CASSDHRGLGVLTF	TGTGCCAGCAGTGACCACAGGGGACTGGGCGTCCTGACTTTC
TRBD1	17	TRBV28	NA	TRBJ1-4	CASSPTGGDSNDEKLFF	TGTGCCAGCAGCCCGACCGGCGGGGACAGCAACGATGAAAAACTGTTTTTT
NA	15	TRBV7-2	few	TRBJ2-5	CASSGGTATQETQYF	TGTGCCAGCAGCGGCGGGACTGCGACTCAAGAGACCCAGTACTTC
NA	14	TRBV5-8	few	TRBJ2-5	CASSSVLLEETQYF	TGTGCCAGCAGCTCCGTTCTGTTAGAAGAGACCCAGTACTTC
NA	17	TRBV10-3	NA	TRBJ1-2	CAISEPQGIRDQAGYTF	TGTGCCATCAGTGAGCCCCAGGGCATCCGGGACCAAGCCGGCTACACCTTC
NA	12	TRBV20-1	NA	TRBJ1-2	CSASPRSHGYTF	TGCAGTGCTAGCCCGCGCAGCCATGGCTACACCTTC
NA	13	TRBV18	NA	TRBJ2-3	CASSLRLEDTQYF	TGTGCCAGCTCACTCAGGTTAGAGGATACGCAGTATTTT
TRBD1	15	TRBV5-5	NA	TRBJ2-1	CASSLGQGFYNEQFF	TGTGCCAGCAGCTTGGGACAGGGATTTTACAATGAGCAGTTCTTC
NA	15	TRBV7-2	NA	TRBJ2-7	CASSLAGAAYNEQYF	TGTGCCAGCAGCTTAGCGGGGGCGGCCTACAATGAGCAGTACTTC
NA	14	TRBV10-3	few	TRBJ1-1	CAITNGFMNTEAFF	TGTGCCATCACGAACGGATTCATGAACACTGAAGCTTTCTTT
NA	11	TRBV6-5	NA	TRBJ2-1	CASSYSRMEFF	TGTGCCAGCAGTTACTCCCGGATGGAGTTCTTC